These 18 T cell receptor beta chains were sequenced from one sample in a study of read filtering for tumor transcriptome and immune sequencing. Molecular barcoded adaptors covering alpha/delta and beta/gamma chains were used on approximately 400 ng RNA. MiXCR was run by TCRdb on the reads, yielding one entry per CDR3 protein. The sample comprises 35,000 to 40,000 distinct CDR3 sequences, about an eighth of which are singletons, and 27% rests with the top ten. The sequenced sample consisted of a population of CD138-negative cells sorted from bone marrow. The origin of the receptors is a donor aged 40 or older with multiple myeloma.

In this sample, this clonotype turned up many times. The CDR3 loop reads CASRSTSGPYEQYF. The CDR3 DNA follows: TGTGCCAGCAGGTCAACTAGCGGTCCCTACGAGCAGTACTTC. V gene TRBV6-5 combines with J gene TRBJ2-7; 8 nucleotides line up with TRBD2. With V trimmed by 6 bases and J by 2 bases, 6 bases remained unmatched. The CDR3 has 14 amino acids. The germline gives CDR1 MNHEY, CDR2 SVGAGI.

This clonotype was recorded many times. The chain joins TRBV19 to TRBJ2-1; the match to TRBD2 covers 11 bases. Germline values: CDR1 LNHDA, CDR2 SQIVND (reference sequence). With 4 bases clipped from V and 8 bases from J, the junction kept 10 bases outside the gene matches. CDR3 length: 16 residues. CDR3 DNA sequence: TGTGCCAGTAGTACCGGCCTAGGGACTAGCGGCTATGAGCAGTTCTTC. It is translated as CASSTGLGTSGYEQFF. Filled out from reference TRBV19 and TRBJ2-1, the complete variable domain reads DGGITQSPKYLFRKEGQNVTLSCEQNLNHDAMYWYRQDPGQGLRLIYYSQIVNDFQKGDIAEGYSVSREKKESFPLTVTSAQKNPTAFYLCASSTGLGTSGYEQFFGPGTRLTVL.

With respect to this clonotype: A much larger clone sits a single nucleotide away, making a read error possible. This sequence joins TRBV20-1 and TRBJ2-1, with D tentatively TRBD2 (6 bases). The CDR3 extends over 15 amino acids. The germline V gene has CDR1 DFQATT and CDR2 SNEGSKA (reference sequence). The CDR3 coding sequence is TGCAGTGCTAGATCGGGCGCGGGATGGAACAATGAGCAGTTATTC. It yields the protein CSARSGAGWNNEQLF.

On this clonotype itself: This clone may be a read error of a much larger clone one base away. V is TRBV7-9 and J is TRBJ1-6, with 8 bases that match TRBD1. Looked up from germline, CDR1 is SEHNR and CDR2 is FQNEAQ (reference sequence). The CDR3 covers 15 residues. J lost 6 bases, V lost 2 bases, and 3 bases had no gene match. The CDR3 nucleotides read TGTGCCAGCAGCTTACTGGACAGGGCTAATTCACCCCTCCACTTT. Residues: CASSLLDRANSPLHF.

This clonotype was seen repeatedly, ten times or more. The genes are TRBV10-3 and TRBJ2-7; no definite D call. The CDR3 sequence is 12 residues long. Germline V CDR1 and CDR2: ENHRY, SYGVKD. V lost 3 bases and J 4 bases, leaving 7 bases between the germline ends. Here the CDR3 reads CAISDGRYEQYF. CDR3 in DNA: TGTGCCATCAGTGACGGAAGATACGAGCAGTACTTC.

This clonotype occurred many times. The gene calls are TRBV7-9 and TRBJ2-2, with D maybe TRBD2 (5 bases). The germline V and J ends were trimmed by 2 bases and 4 bases, with 17 bases remaining between them. CDR1 and CDR2 from the germline V gene are SEHNR and FQNEAQ (reference sequence). CDR3 length: 17 amino acids. The CDR3 region has the DNA TGTGCCAGCAGCTTATGGAATAGCAGACGGGGCACCGGGGAGCTGTTTTTT. Translated: CASSLWNSRRGTGELFF.

This clonotype was recorded at least ten times. This chain links TRBV29-1 with TRBJ2-5; D gene unclear. V lost 2 bases to trimming and J lost 2 bases, with 9 bases between them. Germline values: CDR1 SQVTM, CDR2 ANQGSEA. CDR3 length equals 13 residues. This chain's CDR3 is CSVERKIQETQYF. CDR3 coding DNA: TGCAGCGTTGAAAGGAAGATTCAAGAGACCCAGTACTTC. Complete variable domain (other parts from reference TRBV29-1 and TRBJ2-5): SAVISQKPSRDICQRGTSLTIQCQVDSQVTMMFWYRQQPGQSLTLIATANQGSEATYESGFVIDKFPISRPNLTFSTLTVSNMSPEDSSIYLCSVERKIQETQYFGPGTRLLVL.

In its sample, this clonotype was seen a few times. The rearrangement links TRBV28 to TRBJ2-7; TRBD2 aligns across 10 bases. The CDR3 runs 15 residues. The germline gives CDR1 MDHEN, CDR2 SYDVKM. V was pared by 6 bases and J by 2 bases, with 7 bases of the junction left unmatched. CDR3 in amino acids: CASRLTSGHAYEQYF. Here the CDR3 DNA reads TGTGCCAGCAGATTGACTAGCGGGCATGCCTACGAGCAGTACTTC.

This clonotype was counted ten times or more. The CDR3 DNA reads as TGTGCCAGCAGCCCCTTCGGCACTGAAGCTTTCTTT. The encoded protein is CASSPFGTEAFF. The chain combines TRBV7-9 with TRBJ1-1, with D unclear. This CDR3 region has 12 residues. With 5 bases removed from V and 4 bases from J, the gap between germline ends came to 8 bases. Germline CDR1 SEHNR, CDR2 FQNEAQ (reference sequence).

This chain links TRBV28 with TRBJ2-7; TRBD2 agrees at 7 bases. This CDR3 has 13 residues. V shed 8 bases and J 5 bases; nucleotides not matched to a gene: 9. Germline V gene data show CDR1 as MDHEN and CDR2 as SYDVKM. The CDR3 here is CASREGGSHEQYF. CDR3 sequence (DNA): TGTGCCAGCCGTGAAGGCGGGAGTCACGAGCAGTACTTC.

This clonotype was observed many times. CDR3 sequence (DNA): TGCGCCAGCAGCCAAGAGGAACAGGCCCTCTACGAGCAGTACTTC. Its protein is CASSQEEQALYEQYF. V usage is TRBV4-1 and J usage is TRBJ2-7, with a possible D match to TRBD1 (5 bases). The CDR3 length is 15 residues. Trimming shortened V by 0 bases and J by 3 bases, and 12 bases separated the two germline ends. Germline V gene sequence: CDR1 MGHRA, CDR2 YSYEKL.

This clonotype was counted ten times or more. This chain joins TRBV6-2 or TRBV6-3 and TRBJ2-4; TRBD2 is a possible D gene (5 bases). The ends were cut back, 6 bases at V and 3 bases at J, with 18 bases in the middle. Germline V lookup: CDR1 MNHEY, CDR2 SVGEGT. The CDR3 has 16 residues. The CDR3, as DNA: TGTGCCAGCAGCTACAACCCAACCGGGATCAAAAACATTCAGTACTTC. Residues: CASSYNPTGIKNIQYF.

As concerns this clonotype: A much bigger clone sits one base away, suggesting this may be a read error. The genes are TRBV29-1 and TRBJ2-5; possible D gene TRBD2, 5 bases. Germline V gene sequence: CDR1 SQVTM, CDR2 ANQGSEA. The CDR3 totals 12 residues. V dropped 3 bases and J dropped 7 bases, with 12 bases sitting between them. The CDR3 nucleotides read TGCAGCGTTGAGAGCCAAAGCGGGACCCAGTACTTC. It translates to CSVESQSGTQYF.

This clonotype was seen at least ten times. The V gene is TRBV7-2, the J gene TRBJ1-5, with D perhaps TRBD1 (5 bases). Germline assignment: CDR1 SGHTA and CDR2 FQGNSA. The CDR3 is 14 amino acids. Trimming pared 3 bases from V and 4 bases from J, leaving 10 bases between. The CDR3 reads CASSLGQGNQPQHF. Written as DNA, the CDR3 is TGTGCCAGCAGCTTGGGTCAGGGAAATCAGCCCCAGCATTTT.

This clonotype was observed many times. The V and J genes are TRBV2 and TRBJ2-5, with a tentative D call TRBD2 (7 bases). The germline V gene has CDR1 SNHLY and CDR2 FYNNEI. Trimming left V 0 bases short and J 5 bases short, with 16 bases between. The CDR3 covers 16 residues. The CDR3 bases are TGTGCCAGCAGTGAAGCCGTCGGGGGGCCCAGCGAGACCCAGTACTTC. Its translation: CASSEAVGGPSETQYF.

This clonotype has ten or more counts. The chain uses TRBV9 and TRBJ2-1, with a possible D match to TRBD1 (6 bases). Trimming shortened V by 3 bases and J by 4 bases, and 8 bases separated the two germline ends. CDR1 is SGDLS and CDR2 is YYNGEE in the germline V gene. This CDR3 has 13 residues. In DNA, the CDR3 is TGTGCCAGCAGCGAGGACAGTTACAATGAGCAGTTCTTC. Amino acid sequence: CASSEDSYNEQFF.

On this clonotype itself: At one end, the junction sequence differs from germline, possibly due to a read error. The gene calls are TRBV3-1 and TRBJ2-3, with D uncertain. Germline assignment: CDR1 LGHDT and CDR2 YNNKEL (reference sequence). CDR3 size: 16 residues. This CDR3 reads CVSSRDSRTSTDTQYF. For the CDR3, the DNA is TGTGTCAGCAGCCGAGATAGCAGAACTAGCACAGATACGCAGTATTTT.

This clonotype was seen more than once but under ten times. A much larger clone differs from this one at a single base, so this may be a read error. This rearrangement joins TRBV11-2 to TRBJ1-2; 7 bases are shared with TRBD1. Looked up from germline, CDR1 is SGHAT and CDR2 is FQNNGV. The length of the CDR3 is 15 residues. The CDR3 DNA follows: TGTGCCAGCAGCCCACGGACAGGTTCTAACTATCGCTACACCTTC. It translates to CASSPRTGSNYRYTF.